This TCR beta chain was identified in a study of T cells after yellow fever vaccination. Study-wide context: Libraries from low-cell-number fractions were prepared with the SMART-Seq v4 Ultra Low Input RNA kit.

Study results and caveats: Repertoires sorted by FACS could include abundant clonotypes that are contaminants from the bulk population. The secondary response peaked faster, at day 5 versus 15, but was weaker.

The CDR3 is made up of 13 amino acids. Trimming removed 8 bases from V and 7 bases from J; junction bases left unmatched: 7. From germline, CDR1 is WSHSY and CDR2 SAAADI. This clonotype was seen a handful of times. No antigen is known for it. TCRdb called the 5' RACE reads again in MiXCR, with one record for every CDR3 protein. Here the sample spans around 600,000 distinct CDR3 sequences, more than 9% being singletons. This specimen consisted of PBMCs, obtained on the day of the yellow fever booster vaccination. The receptor's source is a man between 25 and 39 years old who received the YFV17D yellow fever vaccine. The V and J genes are TRBV10-2 and TRBJ2-1, with 8 bases fitting TRBD2. CDR3 nucleotides: TGCGCCAGCGGAACTAGCGGAATAAATGAGCAGTTCTTC. The encoded protein is CASGTSGINEQFF.